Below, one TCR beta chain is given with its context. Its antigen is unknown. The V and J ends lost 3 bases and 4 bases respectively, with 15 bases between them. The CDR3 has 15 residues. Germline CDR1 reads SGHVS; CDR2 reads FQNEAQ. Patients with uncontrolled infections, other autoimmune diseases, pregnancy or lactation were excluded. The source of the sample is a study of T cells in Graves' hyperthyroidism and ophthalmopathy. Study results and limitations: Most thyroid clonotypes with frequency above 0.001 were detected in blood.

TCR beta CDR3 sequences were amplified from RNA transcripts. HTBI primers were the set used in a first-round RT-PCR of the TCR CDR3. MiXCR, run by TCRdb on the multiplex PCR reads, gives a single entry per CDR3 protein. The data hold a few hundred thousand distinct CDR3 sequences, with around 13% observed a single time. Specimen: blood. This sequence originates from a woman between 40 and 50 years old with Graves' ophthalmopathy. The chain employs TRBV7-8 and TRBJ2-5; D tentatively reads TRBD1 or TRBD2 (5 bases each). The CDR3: CASSLWRTYGETQYF. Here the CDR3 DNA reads TGTGCCAGCAGCTTGTGGAGGACATATGGAGAGACCCAGTACTTC. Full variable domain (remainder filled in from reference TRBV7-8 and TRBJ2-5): GAGVSQSPRYKVAKRGQDVALRCDPISGHVSLFWYQQALGQGPEFLTYFQNEAQLDKSGLPSDRFFAERPEGSVSTLKIQRTQQEDSAVYLCASSLWRTYGETQYFGPGTRLLVL.